This T cell receptor (beta chain) appears in the sequencing data of a study of blood T cell repertoires in COVID-19. Researchers sorted participants into cohorts using their self-reported clinical history. Libraries were prepared by immunoSEQ multiplex PCR; TCRdb keeps only in-frame clonotypes and omits some of them. Of roughly 250,000 clones in the sample, roughly 93% are singletons; the top ten hold 2% to 2.5%. CDR3 length equals 16 residues. V shed 0 bases, J shed 1 base, and the junction held 4 bases outside the gene matches. Per the germline V gene, CDR1 is SGHKS and CDR2 is YYEKEE (reference sequence).

This rearrangement joins TRBV5-5 to TRBJ1-3, with 7 bases identical to TRBD1. The clonotype was recovered from a woman in her forties with acute COVID-19. Specimen: PBMCs or T cells enriched from blood (not recorded which). CDR3 DNA: TGTGCCAGCAGCTTGGACAGGGGCGCTTCTGGAAACACCATATATTTT. Encoded protein: CASSLDRGASGNTIYF.